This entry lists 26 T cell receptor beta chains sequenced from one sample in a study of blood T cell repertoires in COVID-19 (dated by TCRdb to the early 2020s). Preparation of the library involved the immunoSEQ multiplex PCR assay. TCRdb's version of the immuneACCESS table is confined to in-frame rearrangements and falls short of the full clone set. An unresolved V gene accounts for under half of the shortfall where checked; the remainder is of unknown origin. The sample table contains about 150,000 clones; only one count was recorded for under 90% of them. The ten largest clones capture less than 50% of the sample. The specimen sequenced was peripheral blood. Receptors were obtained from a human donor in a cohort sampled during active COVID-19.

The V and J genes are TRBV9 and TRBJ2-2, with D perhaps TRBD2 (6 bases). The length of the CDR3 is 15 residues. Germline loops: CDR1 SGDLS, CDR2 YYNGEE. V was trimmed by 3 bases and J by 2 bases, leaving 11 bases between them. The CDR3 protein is CASSGPGLNTGELFF. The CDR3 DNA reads TGTGCCAGCAGCGGACCGGGACTTAACACCGGGGAGCTGTTTTTT.

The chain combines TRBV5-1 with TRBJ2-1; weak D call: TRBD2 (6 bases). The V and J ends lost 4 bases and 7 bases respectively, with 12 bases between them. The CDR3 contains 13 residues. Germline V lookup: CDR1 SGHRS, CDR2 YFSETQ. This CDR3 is CASSPGLSNEQFF. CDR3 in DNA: TGCGCCAGCAGCCCGGGACTCAGTAATGAGCAGTTCTTC.

In DNA, the CDR3 is TGTGCCAGCAGCGCAGGGGCAGGGGGCTACGAGCAGTACTTC. This codes for CASSAGAGGYEQYF. This chain uses TRBV9 with TRBJ2-7; the match to TRBD1 covers 7 bases. The CDR3 covers 14 residues. V trimming: 3 bases; J trimming: 3 bases; junction bases outside the gene matches: 6. CDR1 SGDLS and CDR2 YYNGEE come from the germline V gene. Together with reference TRBV9 and TRBJ2-7, the CDR3 gives the full variable domain: DSGVTQTPKHLITATGQRVTLRCSPRSGDLSVYWYQQSLDQGLQFLIQYYNGEERAKGNILERFSAQQFPDLHSELNLSSLELGDSALYFCASSAGAGGYEQYFGPGTRLTVT.

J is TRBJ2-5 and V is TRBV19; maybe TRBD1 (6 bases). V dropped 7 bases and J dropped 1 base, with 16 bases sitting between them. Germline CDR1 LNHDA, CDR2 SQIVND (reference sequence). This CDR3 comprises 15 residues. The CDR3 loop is CASTPRGYPQETQYF. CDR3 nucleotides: TGTGCCAGTACGCCCAGGGGCTACCCCCAAGAGACCCAGTACTTC.

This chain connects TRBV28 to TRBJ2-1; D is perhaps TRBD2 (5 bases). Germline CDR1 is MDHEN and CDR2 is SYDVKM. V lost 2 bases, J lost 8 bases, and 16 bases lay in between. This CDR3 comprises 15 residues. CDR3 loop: CASSLTTVGVDEQFF. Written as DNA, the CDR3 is TGTGCCAGCAGTTTAACCACCGTCGGGGTTGATGAGCAGTTCTTC.

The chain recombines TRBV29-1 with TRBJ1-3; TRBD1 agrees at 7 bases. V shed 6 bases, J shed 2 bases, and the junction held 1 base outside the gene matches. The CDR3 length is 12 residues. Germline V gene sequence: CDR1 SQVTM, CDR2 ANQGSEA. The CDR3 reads CSVGTAGNTIYF. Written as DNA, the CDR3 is TGCAGCGTCGGGACAGCTGGAAACACCATATATTTT.

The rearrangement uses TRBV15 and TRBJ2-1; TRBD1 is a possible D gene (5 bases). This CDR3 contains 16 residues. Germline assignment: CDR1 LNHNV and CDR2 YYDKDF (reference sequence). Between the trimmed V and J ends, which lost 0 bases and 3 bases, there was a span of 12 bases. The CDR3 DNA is TGTGCCACCAGCAGAGATCCCCCCAGGGACTACAATGAGCAGTTCTTC. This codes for CATSRDPPRDYNEQFF.

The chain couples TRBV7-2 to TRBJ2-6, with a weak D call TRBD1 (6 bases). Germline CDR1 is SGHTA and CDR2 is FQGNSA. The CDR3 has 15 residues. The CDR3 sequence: CATQGPSPGANVLTF. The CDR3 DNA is TGTGCAACACAGGGCCCATCACCTGGGGCCAACGTCCTGACTTTC.

The CDR3 region has the DNA TGTGCCAGCAGTACGGGACTCTCGGTCGGAAACACCATATATTTT. The encoded protein is CASSTGLSVGNTIYF. This chain joins TRBV6-5 and TRBJ1-3; D may be TRBD1 (5 bases). Germline CDR1 is MNHEY and CDR2 is SVGAGI. V dropped 5 bases and J dropped 4 bases, with 15 bases sitting between them. The CDR3 spans 15 residues.

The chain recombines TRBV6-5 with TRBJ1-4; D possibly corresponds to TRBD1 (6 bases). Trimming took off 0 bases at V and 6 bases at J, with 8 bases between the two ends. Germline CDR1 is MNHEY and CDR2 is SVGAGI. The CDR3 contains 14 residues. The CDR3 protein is CASSYSNRDEKLFF. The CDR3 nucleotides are TGTGCCAGCAGTTACTCGAACAGGGATGAAAAACTGTTTTTT.

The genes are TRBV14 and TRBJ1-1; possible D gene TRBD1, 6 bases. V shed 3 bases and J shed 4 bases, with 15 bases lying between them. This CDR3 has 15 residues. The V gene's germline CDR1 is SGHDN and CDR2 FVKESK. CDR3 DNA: TGTGCCAGCAGCCACCTTGGACAGTGGCGCACTGAAGCTTTCTTT. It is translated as CASSHLGQWRTEAFF.

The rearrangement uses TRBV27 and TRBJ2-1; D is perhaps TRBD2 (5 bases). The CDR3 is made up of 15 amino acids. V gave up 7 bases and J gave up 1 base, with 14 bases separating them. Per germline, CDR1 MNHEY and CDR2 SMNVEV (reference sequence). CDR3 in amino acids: CASTSREGSYNEQFF. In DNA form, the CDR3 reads TGTGCCAGCACCTCTAGAGAGGGATCCTACAATGAGCAGTTCTTC.

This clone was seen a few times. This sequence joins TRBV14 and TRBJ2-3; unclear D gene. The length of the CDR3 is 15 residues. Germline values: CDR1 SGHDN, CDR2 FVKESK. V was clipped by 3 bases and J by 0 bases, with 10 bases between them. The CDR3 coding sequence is TGTGCCAGCAGCCATTTAGACTCTAGCACAGATACGCAGTATTTT. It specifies CASSHLDSSTDTQYF.

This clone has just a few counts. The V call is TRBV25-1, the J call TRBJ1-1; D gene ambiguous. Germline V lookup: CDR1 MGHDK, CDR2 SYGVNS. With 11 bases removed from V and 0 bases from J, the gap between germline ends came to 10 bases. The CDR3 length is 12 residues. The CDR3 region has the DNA TGTGCCGCCCGGGAGTTGAACACTGAAGCTTTCTTT. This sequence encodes CAARELNTEAFF.

CDR3 amino acids: CASRDRVGYEQYF. In DNA form, the CDR3 reads TGTGCCAGCAGAGACAGGGTGGGGTACGAGCAGTACTTC. V and J are TRBV25-1 and TRBJ2-7; 7 bases agree with TRBD1. Germline V gene sequence: CDR1 MGHDK, CDR2 SYGVNS. The CDR3 totals 13 residues. Losses at the gene ends were 6 bases for V and 4 bases for J; bases not matched to a gene: 6.

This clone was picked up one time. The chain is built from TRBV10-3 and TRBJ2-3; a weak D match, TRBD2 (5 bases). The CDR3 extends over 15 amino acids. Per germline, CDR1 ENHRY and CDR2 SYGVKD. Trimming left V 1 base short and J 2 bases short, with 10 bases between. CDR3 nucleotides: TGTGCCATCAGTGAGTTATCCGGGGACACAGATACGCAGTATTTT. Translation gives CAISELSGDTDTQYF.

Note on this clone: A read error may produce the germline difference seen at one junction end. The CDR3: CASSIGIPIDTGELFF. The CDR3 region has the DNA TGTGCTAGCAGCATTGGCATACCCATTGACACCGGGGAGCTGTTTTTT. The chain has TRBV7-7 and TRBJ2-2; D is unresolved. Germline V lookup: CDR1 SSHAT, CDR2 FNYEAQ (reference sequence). The CDR3 length is 16 residues. Combining the CDR3 with reference TRBV7-7 and TRBJ2-2 gives the whole variable domain GAGVSQSPRYKVTKRGQDVTLRCDPISSHATLYWYQQALGQGPEFLTYFNYEAQPDKSGLPSDRFSAERPEGSISTLTIQRTEQRDSAMYRCASSIGIPIDTGELFFGEGSRLTVL.

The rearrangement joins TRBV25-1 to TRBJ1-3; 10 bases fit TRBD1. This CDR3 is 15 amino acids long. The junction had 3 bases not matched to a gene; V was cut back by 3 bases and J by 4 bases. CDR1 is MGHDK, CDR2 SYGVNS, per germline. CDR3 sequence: CASSDGTGVGNTIYF. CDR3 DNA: TGTGCCAGCAGTGACGGGACAGGGGTAGGAAACACCATATATTTT.

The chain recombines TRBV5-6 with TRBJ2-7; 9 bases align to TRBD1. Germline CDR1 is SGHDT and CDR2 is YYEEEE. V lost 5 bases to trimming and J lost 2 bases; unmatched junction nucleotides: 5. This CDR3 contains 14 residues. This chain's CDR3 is CASRPGQGAYEQYF. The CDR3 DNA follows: TGTGCCAGCAGACCGGGACAGGGAGCCTACGAGCAGTACTTC.

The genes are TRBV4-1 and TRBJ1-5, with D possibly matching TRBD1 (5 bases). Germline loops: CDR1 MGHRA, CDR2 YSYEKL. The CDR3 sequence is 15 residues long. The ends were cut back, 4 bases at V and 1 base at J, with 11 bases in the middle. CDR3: CASSLQDRSNQPQHF. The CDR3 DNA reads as TGCGCCAGCAGCCTACAGGACCGGAGCAATCAGCCCCAGCATTTT.

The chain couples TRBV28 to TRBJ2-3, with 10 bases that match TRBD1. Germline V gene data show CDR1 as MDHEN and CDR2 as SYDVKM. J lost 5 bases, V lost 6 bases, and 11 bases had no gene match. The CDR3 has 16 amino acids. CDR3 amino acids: CASSRVDRGLGDTQYF. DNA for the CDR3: TGTGCCAGCAGCAGAGTTGACAGGGGGCTGGGAGATACGCAGTATTTT.

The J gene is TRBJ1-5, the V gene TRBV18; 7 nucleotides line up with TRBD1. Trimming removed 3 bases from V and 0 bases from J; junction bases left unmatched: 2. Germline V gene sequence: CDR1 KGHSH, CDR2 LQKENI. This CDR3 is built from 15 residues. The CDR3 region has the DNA TGTGCCAGCTCACCCCGGGACAGTAGCAATCAGCCCCAGCATTTT. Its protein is CASSPRDSSNQPQHF.

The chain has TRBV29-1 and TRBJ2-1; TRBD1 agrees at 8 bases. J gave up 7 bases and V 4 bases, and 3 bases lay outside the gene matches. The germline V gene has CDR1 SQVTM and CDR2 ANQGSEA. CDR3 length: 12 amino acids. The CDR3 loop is CSVGQGWNEQFF. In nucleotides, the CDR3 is TGCAGCGTTGGACAGGGGTGGAATGAGCAGTTCTTC.

The chain's CDR3 is CASSLGGTANEKLFF. The CDR3 DNA reads as TGTGCCAGCAGCTTGGGAGGGACAGCTAATGAAAAACTGTTTTTT. The chain couples TRBV5-4 to TRBJ1-4; 7 bases match TRBD1. V dropped 0 bases and J dropped 3; count of bases not matched to a gene: 2. Germline V gives CDR1 SGHNT, CDR2 YYREEE (reference sequence). The CDR3 is 15 amino acids.

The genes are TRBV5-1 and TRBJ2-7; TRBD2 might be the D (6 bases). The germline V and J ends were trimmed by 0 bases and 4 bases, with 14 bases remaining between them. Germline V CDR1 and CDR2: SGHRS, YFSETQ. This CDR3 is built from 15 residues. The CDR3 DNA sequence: TGCGCCAGCAGCTTGGAAGGTAGCGGCAATTACGAGCAGTACTTC. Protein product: CASSLEGSGNYEQYF.

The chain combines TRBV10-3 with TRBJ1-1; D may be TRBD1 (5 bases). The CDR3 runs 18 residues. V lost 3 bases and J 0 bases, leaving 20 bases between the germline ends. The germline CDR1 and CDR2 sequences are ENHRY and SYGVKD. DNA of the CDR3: TGTGCCATCAGTGACCCGACCCCGGAAAGGGGCCTGAACACTGAAGCTTTCTTT. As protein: CAISDPTPERGLNTEAFF.